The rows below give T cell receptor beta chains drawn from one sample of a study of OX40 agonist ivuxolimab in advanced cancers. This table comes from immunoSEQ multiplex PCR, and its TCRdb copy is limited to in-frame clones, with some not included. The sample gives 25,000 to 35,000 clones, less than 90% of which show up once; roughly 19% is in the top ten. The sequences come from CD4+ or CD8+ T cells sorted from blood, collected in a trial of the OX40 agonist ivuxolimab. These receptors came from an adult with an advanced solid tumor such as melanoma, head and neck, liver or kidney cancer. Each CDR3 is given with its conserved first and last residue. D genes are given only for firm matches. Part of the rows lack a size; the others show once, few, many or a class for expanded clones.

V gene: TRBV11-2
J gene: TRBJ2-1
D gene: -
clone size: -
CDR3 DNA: TGTGCCAGCAGCTTAGGAGCGTTGGATGAGCAGTTCTTC
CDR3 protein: CASSLGALDEQFF

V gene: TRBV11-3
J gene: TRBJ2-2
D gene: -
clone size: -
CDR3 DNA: TGTGCCAGCAGTGTGGGGTCCGGGGAGCTGTTTTTT
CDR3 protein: CASSVGSGELFF

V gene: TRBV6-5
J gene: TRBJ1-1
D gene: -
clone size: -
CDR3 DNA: TGTGCCAGCAGTTACATGATCTCGGAAGAAGCTTTCTTT
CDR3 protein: CASSYMISEEAFF

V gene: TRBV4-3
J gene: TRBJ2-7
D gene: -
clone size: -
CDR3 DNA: TGCGCCAGCAGCCAAGCCATAACTCGAGAGCAGTACTTC
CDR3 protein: CASSQAITREQYF

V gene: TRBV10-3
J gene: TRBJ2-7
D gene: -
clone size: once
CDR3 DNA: TGTGCCATCAGTGACTGGGACGGCGCCTACGAGCAGTACTTC
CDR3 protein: CAISDWDGAYEQYF

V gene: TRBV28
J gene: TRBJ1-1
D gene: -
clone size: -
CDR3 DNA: TGTGCCAGCAGTTTCAACTCTGAAGCTTTCTTT
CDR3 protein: CASSFNSEAFF

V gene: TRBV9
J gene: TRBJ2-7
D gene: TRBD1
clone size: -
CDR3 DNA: TGTGCCAGCAGCCCCCGACAGGGGCTCGTATACGAGCAGTACTTC
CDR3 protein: CASSPRQGLVYEQYF

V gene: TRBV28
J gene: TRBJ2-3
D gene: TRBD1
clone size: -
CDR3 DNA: TGTGCCAGCAGCCGGTCGACAGGGCCCAATACGCAGTATTTT
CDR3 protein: CASSRSTGPNTQYF

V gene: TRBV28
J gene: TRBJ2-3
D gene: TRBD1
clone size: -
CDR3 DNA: TGTGCCAGCAGTTTAGTCCGGGACAGGGTAGGAGATACGCAGTATTTT
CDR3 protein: CASSLVRDRVGDTQYF

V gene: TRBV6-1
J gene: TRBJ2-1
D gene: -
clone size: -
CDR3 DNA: TGTGCCAGCGATCCCCGGCTAGAGGTCAATGAGCAGTTCTTC
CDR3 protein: CASDPRLEVNEQFF

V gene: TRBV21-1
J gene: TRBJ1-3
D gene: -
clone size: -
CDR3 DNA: TGTGCCAGCAGCAAAGACGACAATTTTGGAAACACCATATATTTT
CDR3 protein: CASSKDDNFGNTIYF

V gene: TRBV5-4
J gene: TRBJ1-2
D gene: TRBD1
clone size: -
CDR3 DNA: TGTGCCAGCGGTGACGGCCGGGACAGACTAACCTATGGCTACACCTTC
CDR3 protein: CASGDGRDRLTYGYTF

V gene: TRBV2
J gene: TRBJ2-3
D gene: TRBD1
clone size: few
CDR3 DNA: TGTGCCAGCAGTCCAAGGCCGGAGGATGGACAGGGAAGGGATACGCAGTATTTT
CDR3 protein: CASSPRPEDGQGRDTQYF

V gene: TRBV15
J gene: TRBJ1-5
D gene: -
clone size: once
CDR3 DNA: TGTGCCACCAGCAGAGATCGTCTCCCCGGACAGCCCCAGCATTTT
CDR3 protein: CATSRDRLPGQPQHF

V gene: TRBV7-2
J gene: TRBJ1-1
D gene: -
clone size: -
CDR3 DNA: TGTGCCAGCAGCTTGGCTGGGGGGAACACTGAAGCTTTCTTT
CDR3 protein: CASSLAGGNTEAFF

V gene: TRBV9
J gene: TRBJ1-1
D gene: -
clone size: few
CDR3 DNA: TGTGCCAGCAGCGGAGACGGTGAAGCTTTCTTT
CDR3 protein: CASSGDGEAFF

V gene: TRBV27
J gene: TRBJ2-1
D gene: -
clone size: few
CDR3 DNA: TGTGCCAGCAGTTTTATACCCGCCGGCTCCTACAATGAGCAGTTCTTC
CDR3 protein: CASSFIPAGSYNEQFF

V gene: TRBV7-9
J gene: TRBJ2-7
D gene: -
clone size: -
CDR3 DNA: TGTGCCAGCAGCCCCCCTCAGGGTGGGGACGAGCAGTACTTC
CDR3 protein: CASSPPQGGDEQYF

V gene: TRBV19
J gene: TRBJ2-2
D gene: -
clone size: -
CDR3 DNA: TGTGCCAGTAGTACCCCGAGACGGGGGGCTGCTATCGGGGAGCTGTTTTTT
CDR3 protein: CASSTPRRGAAIGELFF

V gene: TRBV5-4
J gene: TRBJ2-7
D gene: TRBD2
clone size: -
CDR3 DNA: TGTGCCAGCAGCTACAAGCGGGGGGCCTCCGAGCAGTACTTC
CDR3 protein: CASSYKRGASEQYF

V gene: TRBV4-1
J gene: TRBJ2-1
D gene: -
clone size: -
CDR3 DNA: TGCGCCAGCAGCCAAGAGGGGGGCGGGAGCTCCTACAATGAGCAGTTCTTC
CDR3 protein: CASSQEGGGSSYNEQFF

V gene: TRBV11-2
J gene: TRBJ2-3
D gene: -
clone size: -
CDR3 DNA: TGTGCCAGCAGCTTTGGACTTTCGCGTGATACGCAGTATTTT
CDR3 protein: CASSFGLSRDTQYF

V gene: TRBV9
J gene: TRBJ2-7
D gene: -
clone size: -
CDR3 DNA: TGTGCCAGCAGCCCACTCGGGGAGGAGTACGAGCAGTACTTC
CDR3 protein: CASSPLGEEYEQYF

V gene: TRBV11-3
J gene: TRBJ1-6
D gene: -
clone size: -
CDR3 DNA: TGTGCCAGCGGGCTGAACTATAATTCACCCCTCCACTTT
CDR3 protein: CASGLNYNSPLHF

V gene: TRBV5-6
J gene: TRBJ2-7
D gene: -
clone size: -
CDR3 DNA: TGTGCCAGCAGCTTGGGGGACCTGATATTCTACGAGCAGTACTTC
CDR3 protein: CASSLGDLIFYEQYF

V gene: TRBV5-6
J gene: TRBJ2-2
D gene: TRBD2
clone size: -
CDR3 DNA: TGTGCCAGCAGCTTGAGGAGGGAGGGCCGCACCGGGGAGCTGTTTTTT
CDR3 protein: CASSLRREGRTGELFF

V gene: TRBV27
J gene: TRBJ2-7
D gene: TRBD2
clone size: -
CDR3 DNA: TGTGCCAGCAGTCTACTTAGTGGCGGGAGCTCCTACGAGCAGTACTTC
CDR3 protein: CASSLLSGGSSYEQYF

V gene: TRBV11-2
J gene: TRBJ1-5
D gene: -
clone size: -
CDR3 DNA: TGTGCCAGCAGCCCCGGGACATCTAATCAGCCCCAGCATTTT
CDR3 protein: CASSPGTSNQPQHF

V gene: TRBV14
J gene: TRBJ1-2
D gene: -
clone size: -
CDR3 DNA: TGTGCCAGCAGCCAAGTCGGGGGACCATCGGATGGCTACACCTTC
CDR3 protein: CASSQVGGPSDGYTF

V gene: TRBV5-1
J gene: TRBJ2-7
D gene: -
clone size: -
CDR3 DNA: TGCGCCAGCAGCTTACAGGGGGGGGCCTACGAGCAGTACTTC
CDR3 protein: CASSLQGGAYEQYF

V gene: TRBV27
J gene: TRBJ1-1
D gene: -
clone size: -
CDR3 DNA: TGTGCCAGCAGGGGTGGAACTGAAGCTTTCTTT
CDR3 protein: CASRGGTEAFF

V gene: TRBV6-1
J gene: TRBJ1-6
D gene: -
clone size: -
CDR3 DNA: TGTGCCAGCACGGAGGGGGGGGATAATTCACCCCTCCACTTT
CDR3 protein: CASTEGGDNSPLHF

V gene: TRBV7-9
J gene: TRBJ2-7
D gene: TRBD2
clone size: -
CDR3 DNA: TGTGCCAGCAGCTTCGTAACTAGCGGGACCTACGAGCAGTACTTC
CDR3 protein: CASSFVTSGTYEQYF

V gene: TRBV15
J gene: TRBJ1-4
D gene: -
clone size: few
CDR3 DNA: TGTGCCACCAGCAGGGGAGAAAAACTGTTTTTT
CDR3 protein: CATSRGEKLFF

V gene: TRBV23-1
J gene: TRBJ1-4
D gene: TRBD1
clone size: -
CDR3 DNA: TGCGCCAGCAGTCAAAGACAGGGGGCAGATGAAAAACTGTTTTTT
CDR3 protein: CASSQRQGADEKLFF

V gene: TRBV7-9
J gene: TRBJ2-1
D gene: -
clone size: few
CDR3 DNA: TGTGCCAGCAGGCCTACCGGGAAGGCTGAGCAGTTCTTC
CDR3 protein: CASRPTGKAEQFF

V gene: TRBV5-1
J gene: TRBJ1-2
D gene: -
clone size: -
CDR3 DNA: TGCGCCAGCAGCTTGGAACCCTATGGCTACACCTTC
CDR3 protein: CASSLEPYGYTF

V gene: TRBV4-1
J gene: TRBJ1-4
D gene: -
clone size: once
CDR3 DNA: TGCGCCAGCAGCCAGATAGAAAGGGGGAATGAAAAACTGTTTTTT
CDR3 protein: CASSQIERGNEKLFF

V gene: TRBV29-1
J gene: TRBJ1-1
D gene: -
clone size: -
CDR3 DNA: TGCAGCGTTTCGGGACAGAACACTGAAGCTTTCTTT
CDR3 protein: CSVSGQNTEAFF

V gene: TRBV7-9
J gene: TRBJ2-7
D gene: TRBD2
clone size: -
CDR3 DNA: TGTGCCAGCAGTTTTGGACTAGCGGGGGACTACGAGCAGTACTTC
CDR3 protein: CASSFGLAGDYEQYF

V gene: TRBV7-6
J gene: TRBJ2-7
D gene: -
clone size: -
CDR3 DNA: TGTGCCAGCAGCTCCCCAGCGGACTACGAGCAGTACTTC
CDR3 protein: CASSSPADYEQYF

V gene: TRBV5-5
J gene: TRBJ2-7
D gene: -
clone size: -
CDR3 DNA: TGTGCCAGCAGCTTGAATTGGGGGTCCTACGAGCAGTACTTC
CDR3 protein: CASSLNWGSYEQYF

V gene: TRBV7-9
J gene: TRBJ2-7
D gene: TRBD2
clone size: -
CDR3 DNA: TGTGCCAGCAGCTCGGACGGGAGGGACGAGCAGTACTTC
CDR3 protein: CASSSDGRDEQYF

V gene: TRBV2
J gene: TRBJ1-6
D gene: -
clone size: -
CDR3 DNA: TGTGCCAGCAGTGATGTGGAGAGCTCCTATAATTCACCCCTCCACTTT
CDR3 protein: CASSDVESSYNSPLHF

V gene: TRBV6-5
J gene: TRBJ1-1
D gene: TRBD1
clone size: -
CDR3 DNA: TGTGCCAGCAGTTACGGGACAGCATACACTGAAGCTTTCTTT
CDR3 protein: CASSYGTAYTEAFF

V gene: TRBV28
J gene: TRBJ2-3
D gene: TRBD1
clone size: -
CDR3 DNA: TGTGCCAGCAGTTTATATGGACTTGGACAGGCAGTGTCGCAGTATTTT
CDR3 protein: CASSLYGLGQAVSQYF

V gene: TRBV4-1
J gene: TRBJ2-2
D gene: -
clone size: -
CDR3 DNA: TGCGCCAGCAGCCGAACAGGTGACACCGGGGAGCTGTTTTTT
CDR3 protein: CASSRTGDTGELFF

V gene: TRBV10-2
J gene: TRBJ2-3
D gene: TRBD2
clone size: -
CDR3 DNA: TGCGCCAGCAGTAAAACTAGCGGCCCGAGCACAGATACGCAGTATTTT
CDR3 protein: CASSKTSGPSTDTQYF

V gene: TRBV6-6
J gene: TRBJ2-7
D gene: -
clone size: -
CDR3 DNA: TGTGCCAGCAGTTACTCTCAGGGCTCCTACGAGCAGTACTTC
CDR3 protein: CASSYSQGSYEQYF

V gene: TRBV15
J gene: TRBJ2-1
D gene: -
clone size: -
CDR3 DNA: TGTGCCACCAGGACTAGGGGATTTGAGCAGTTCTTC
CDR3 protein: CATRTRGFEQFF

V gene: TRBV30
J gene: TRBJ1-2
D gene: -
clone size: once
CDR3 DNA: TGTGCCTGGAGGTTAGACGCCAACCTCGGGCATGGCTACACCTTC
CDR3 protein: CAWRLDANLGHGYTF

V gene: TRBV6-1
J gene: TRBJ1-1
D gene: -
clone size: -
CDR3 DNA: TGTGCCAGCAGTGAACTGGGTTTGAACACTGAAGCTTTCTTT
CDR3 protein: CASSELGLNTEAFF

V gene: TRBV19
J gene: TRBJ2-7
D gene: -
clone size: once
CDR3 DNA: TGTGCCAGTTCCCCAGGTACCTACGAGCAGTACTTC
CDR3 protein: CASSPGTYEQYF

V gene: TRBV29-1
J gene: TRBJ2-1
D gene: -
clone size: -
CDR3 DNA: TGCAGCGTTGTTGGTCAGGGCGCCTACAATGAGCAGTTCTTC
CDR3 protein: CSVVGQGAYNEQFF

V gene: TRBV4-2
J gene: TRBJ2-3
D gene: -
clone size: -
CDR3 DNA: TGTGCCAGCAGCCGGGGGGACGGAAGCTTACAAGATACGCAGTATTTT
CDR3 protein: CASSRGDGSLQDTQYF